This TCR beta chain was recorded in a study of shared clonotypes between healthy human individuals. Background on the study: Researchers drew samples from two women and a few men aged 18 to 49. The study used three CD4 naive, three CD4 memory, two CD8 naive and one CD8 memory plate per donor. The study, taken as a whole, reports: Rarefaction demonstrated incomplete sorted-subset sequencing despite large depth.

Clones were read by immunoSEQ multiplex PCR, and TCRdb kept only the in-frame ones, dropping some. The sample holds about 800,000 clones; about 96% are singletons and the top ten take roughly 0.23%. The V gene's germline CDR1 is SEHNR and CDR2 FQNEAQ (reference sequence). V lost 1 base and J lost 0, with 11 bases in between. The CDR3 has 16 residues. In the case of this clone: What it binds is unknown.

Terminally differentiated effector memory CD45RA+ cells were excluded from the naive CD8 cells, which were CD45RO-negative and positively selected for CCR7. There were only Caucasian adults among the donors, and all lived in Nashville, Tennessee. This receptor was identified in a man aged 25 to 40 in good health. The rearrangement uses TRBV7-9 and TRBJ2-3; TRBD2 might be the D (5 bases). Sequencing used naive CD8+ T cells sorted from blood. CDR3 sequence reads: CASSLGQAESTDTQYF. As DNA, the CDR3 is TGTGCCAGCAGCTTAGGCCAAGCGGAAAGCACAGATACGCAGTATTTT.